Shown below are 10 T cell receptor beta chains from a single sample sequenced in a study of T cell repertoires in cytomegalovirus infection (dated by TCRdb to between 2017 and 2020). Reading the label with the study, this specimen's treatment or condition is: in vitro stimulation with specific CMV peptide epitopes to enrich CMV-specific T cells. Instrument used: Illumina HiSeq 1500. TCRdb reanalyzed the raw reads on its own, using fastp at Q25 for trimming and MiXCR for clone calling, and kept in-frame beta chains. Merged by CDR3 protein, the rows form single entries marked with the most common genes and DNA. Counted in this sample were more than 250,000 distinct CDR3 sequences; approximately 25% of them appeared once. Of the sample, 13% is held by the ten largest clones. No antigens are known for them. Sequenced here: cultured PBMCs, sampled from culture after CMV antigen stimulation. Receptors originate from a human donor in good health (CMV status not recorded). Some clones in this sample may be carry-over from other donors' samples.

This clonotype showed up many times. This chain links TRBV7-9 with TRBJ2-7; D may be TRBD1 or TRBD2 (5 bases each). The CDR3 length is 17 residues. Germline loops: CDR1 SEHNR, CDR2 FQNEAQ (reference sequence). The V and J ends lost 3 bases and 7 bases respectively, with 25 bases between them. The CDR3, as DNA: TGTGCCAGCAGCTTCCGGGACCCCAACCTCTTAAGCCGGGAGCAGTACTTC. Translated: CASSFRDPNLLSREQYF.

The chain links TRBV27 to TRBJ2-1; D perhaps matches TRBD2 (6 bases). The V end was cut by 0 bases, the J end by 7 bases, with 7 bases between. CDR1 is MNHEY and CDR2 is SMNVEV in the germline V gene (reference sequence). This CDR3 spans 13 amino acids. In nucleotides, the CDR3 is TGTGCCAGCAGTTTATCGGAGGGTAATGAGCAGTTCTTC. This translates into CASSLSEGNEQFF.

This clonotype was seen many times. The CDR3 nucleotides read TGTGCCAGCAGCTTATTACTGGGCCAGGGCGAGCAGTACTTC. It specifies CASSLLLGQGEQYF. This chain connects TRBV7-8 to TRBJ2-7, with a possible D match to TRBD1 (5 bases). This CDR3 has 14 residues. CDR1 SGHVS and CDR2 FQNEAQ come from the germline V gene. V was trimmed by 2 bases and J by 6 bases, leaving 14 bases between them.

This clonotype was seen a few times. The CDR3 nucleotides are TGTGCCAGTAGTACAACCGGGACAGTCTTCACCGGGGAGCTGTTTTTT. Its translation is CASSTTGTVFTGELFF. V is TRBV19 and J is TRBJ2-2; 7 nucleotides align to TRBD1. Unmatched junction bases numbered 9, after V lost 4 bases and J lost 4 bases. The CDR3 totals 16 residues. In germline, CDR1 is LNHDA, CDR2 SQIVND (reference sequence).

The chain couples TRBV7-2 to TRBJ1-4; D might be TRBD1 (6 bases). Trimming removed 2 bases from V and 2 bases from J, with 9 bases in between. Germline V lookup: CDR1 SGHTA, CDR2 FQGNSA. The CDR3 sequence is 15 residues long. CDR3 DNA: TGTGCCAGCAGCTTATGGGACACCACTAATGAAAAACTGTTTTTT. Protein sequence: CASSLWDTTNEKLFF.

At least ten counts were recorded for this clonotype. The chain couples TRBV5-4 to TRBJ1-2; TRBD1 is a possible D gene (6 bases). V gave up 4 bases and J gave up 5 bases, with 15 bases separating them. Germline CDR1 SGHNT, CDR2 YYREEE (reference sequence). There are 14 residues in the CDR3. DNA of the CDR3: TGTGCCAGCAGCAACCCTGGGACAAAATATGGCTACACCTTC. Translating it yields CASSNPGTKYGYTF.

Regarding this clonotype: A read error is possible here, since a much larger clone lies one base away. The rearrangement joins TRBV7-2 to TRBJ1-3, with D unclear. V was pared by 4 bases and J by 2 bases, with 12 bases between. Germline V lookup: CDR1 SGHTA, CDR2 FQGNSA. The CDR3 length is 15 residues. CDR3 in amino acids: CASSYRGDTGNTIYF. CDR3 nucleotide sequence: TGTGCCAGCAGCTATCGGGGTGACACTGGAAACACCATATATTTT.

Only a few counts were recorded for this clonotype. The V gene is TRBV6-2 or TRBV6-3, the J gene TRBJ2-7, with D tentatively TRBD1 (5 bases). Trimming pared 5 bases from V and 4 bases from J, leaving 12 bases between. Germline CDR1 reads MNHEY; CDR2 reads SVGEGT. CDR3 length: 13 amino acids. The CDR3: CASSPWGRYEQYF. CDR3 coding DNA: TGTGCCAGCAGTCCTTGGGGCAGGTACGAGCAGTACTTC.

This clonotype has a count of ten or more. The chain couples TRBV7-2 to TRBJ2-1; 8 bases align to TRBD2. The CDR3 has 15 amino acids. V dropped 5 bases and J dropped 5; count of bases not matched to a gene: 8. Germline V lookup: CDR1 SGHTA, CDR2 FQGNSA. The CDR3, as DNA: TGTGCCAGCAGCCGGCTCGGGACTAGTAACAATGAGCAGTTCTTC. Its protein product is CASSRLGTSNNEQFF.

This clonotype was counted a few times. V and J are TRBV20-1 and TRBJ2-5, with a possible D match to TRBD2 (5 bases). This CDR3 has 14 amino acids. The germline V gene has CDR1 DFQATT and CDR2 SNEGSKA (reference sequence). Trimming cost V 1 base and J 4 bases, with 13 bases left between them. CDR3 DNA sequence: TGCAGTGCTAGAGGGCTTTTTGCGGGAGAGACCCAGTACTTC. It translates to CSARGLFAGETQYF.